This entry lists 19 T cell receptor beta chains sequenced from one sample in a study of blood T cell repertoires in COVID-19 (dated by TCRdb to the early 2020s). The library was made by the immunoSEQ multiplex PCR assay. The source is immuneACCESS, and TCRdb retained only in-frame sequences with V and J called. Part of the clones is not carried over; for the studies checked, unresolved V genes explain less than half of this, and the remainder is unexplained. For this sample there are under 85,000 clones; more than 70% appear just once. Roughly 5% of the sample belongs to the ten largest clones. The sequenced sample was peripheral blood. These receptors came from a man aged 80 or over with acute or convalescent COVID-19.

The chain carries TRBV4-3 and TRBJ2-4, with 10 bases identical to TRBD2. Germline values: CDR1 LGHNA, CDR2 YSLEER. After removal of 1 base from V and 1 base from J, the junction contained 16 bases not matched to a gene. CDR3 length: 21 amino acids. In DNA, the CDR3 is TGCGCCAGCAGCCAAGGGGGAGGGGCTATGGGACTAGCGCGGGCCAAAAACATTCAGTACTTC. Amino acid sequence: CASSQGGGAMGLARAKNIQYF.

This chain links TRBV28 with TRBJ1-3; 8 bases line up with TRBD1. J gave up 0 bases and V 4 bases, and 8 bases lay outside the gene matches. The V gene's germline CDR1 is MDHEN and CDR2 SYDVKM. The CDR3 runs to 17 residues. CDR3 DNA: TGTGCCAGCAGTTCACCGGGACAGGACCTCTCTGGAAACACCATATATTTT. Its protein product is CASSSPGQDLSGNTIYF. Filled out from reference TRBV28 and TRBJ1-3, the complete variable domain reads DVKVTQSSRYLVKRTGEKVFLECVQDMDHENMFWYRQDPGLGLRLIYFSYDVKMKEKGDIPEGYSVSREKKERFSLILESASTNQTSMYLCASSSPGQDLSGNTIYFGEGSWLTVV.

This chain links TRBV4-2 with TRBJ2-7; 10 bases align to TRBD1. Germline CDR1 and CDR2: LGHNA and YNFKEQ. J was trimmed by 7 bases and V by 5 bases; bases with no gene match: 11. The CDR3 contains 15 residues. Here the CDR3 DNA reads TGTGCCAGCAGCACACGGACAGGGGGTCGGAGGGAGCAGTACTTC. It specifies CASSTRTGGRREQYF.

V usage is TRBV28 and J usage is TRBJ2-1; TRBD2 matches at 9 bases. V lost 4 bases to trimming and J lost 2 bases; unmatched junction nucleotides: 6. This CDR3 is 16 amino acids long. In germline, CDR1 is MDHEN, CDR2 SYDVKM. The CDR3 bases are TGTGCCAGCAGTTCACCGGGACTAGCAGCCTACAATGAGCAGTTCTTC. Protein: CASSSPGLAAYNEQFF.

The V call is TRBV30, the J call TRBJ1-1, with D possibly TRBD1 on 5 matching bases. Germline lookup yields CDR1 GTSNPN and CDR2 SVGIG (reference sequence). This CDR3 comprises 13 residues. V lost 1 base, J lost 6 bases, and 12 bases lay in between. For the CDR3, the DNA is TGTGCCTGGAGTGGGGGCAGGGCCTCTGAAGCTTTCTTT. This codes for CAWSGGRASEAFF.

The gene calls are TRBV27 and TRBJ1-5; D gene uncertain. There are 15 residues in the CDR3. Deletions cut 5 bases from V and 4 bases from J, with 15 bases between. Germline loops: CDR1 MNHEY, CDR2 SMNVEV (reference sequence). The CDR3 region has the DNA TGTGCCAGCAGTCCAGAGGTGGCAGAGAATCAGCCCCAGCATTTT. Translation gives CASSPEVAENQPQHF.

The chain recombines TRBV19 with TRBJ2-3, with no clear D. V lost 1 base to trimming and J lost 4 bases, with 9 bases between them. CDR1 is LNHDA and CDR2 is SQIVND in the germline V gene (reference sequence). This CDR3 region has 14 residues. The CDR3 nucleotides read TGTGCCAGTAGTATAGCTTACATATCAGATACGCAGTATTTT. Its translation: CASSIAYISDTQYF.

The rearrangement links TRBV19 to TRBJ1-4, with TRBD1 identical over 7 bases. The CDR3 spans 15 residues. Trimming at V came to 3 bases and at J to 8 bases, leaving 9 bases not matched to a gene. CDR1 and CDR2 from the germline V gene are LNHDA and SQIVND (reference sequence). The CDR3 sequence: CASSIFGTEGEKLFF. Here the CDR3 DNA reads TGTGCCAGTAGTATTTTCGGGACAGAAGGCGAAAAACTGTTTTTT.

J is TRBJ1-2 and V is TRBV7-2; D is unresolved. Per the germline V gene, CDR1 is SGHTA and CDR2 is FQGNSA. The germline V and J ends were trimmed by 3 bases and 4 bases, with 3 bases remaining between them. This CDR3 is 11 amino acids long. For the CDR3, the DNA is TGTGCCAGCAGCTTCAGCTATGGCTACACCTTC. The encoded protein is CASSFSYGYTF. The whole variable domain, remainder taken from reference TRBV7-2 and TRBJ1-2, is GAGVSQSPSNKVTEKGKDVELRCDPISGHTALYWYRQSLGQGLEFLIYFQGNSAPDKSGLPSDRFSAERTGGSVSTLTIQRTQQEDSAVYLCASSFSYGYTFGSGTRLTVV.

CDR3 residues: CASSLGGTQTDEQFF. The CDR3 DNA reads TGTGCCAGCAGCTTAGGCGGGACTCAGACGGATGAGCAGTTCTTC. V is TRBV7-2 and J is TRBJ2-1; D possibly corresponds to TRBD2 (6 bases). Germline values: CDR1 SGHTA, CDR2 FQGNSA. With 1 base removed from V and 8 bases from J, the gap between germline ends came to 15 bases. This CDR3 region has 15 residues.

V is TRBV20-1 and J is TRBJ2-5; possibly TRBD1 for D (6 bases). Germline lookup yields CDR1 DFQATT and CDR2 SNEGSKA (reference sequence). The CDR3 is 14 residues long. The V end was cut by 3 bases, the J end by 4 bases, with 15 bases between. The CDR3 sequence is CSASQLQGRETQYF. Written as DNA, the CDR3 is TGCAGTGCTAGTCAGCTCCAGGGGAGAGAGACCCAGTACTTC.

The rearrangement uses TRBV18 and TRBJ2-7; TRBD1 aligns across 7 bases. Germline V gene sequence: CDR1 KGHSH, CDR2 LQKENI. After removal of 6 bases from V and 5 bases from J, the junction contained 4 bases not matched to a gene. The CDR3 sequence is 12 residues long. CDR3 DNA sequence: TGTGCCAGCTCCCGGGACAGAGACGAGCAGTACTTC. Its protein product is CASSRDRDEQYF.

The rearrangement links TRBV9 to TRBJ2-7; no clear D gene. V gave up 4 bases and J gave up 0 bases, with 14 bases separating them. The CDR3 covers 15 residues. Per the germline V gene, CDR1 is SGDLS and CDR2 is YYNGEE. CDR3 in amino acids: CASSPHERGSYEQYF. In DNA form, the CDR3 reads TGTGCCAGCAGCCCACACGAGCGCGGCTCCTACGAGCAGTACTTC.

The chain links TRBV28 to TRBJ2-5, with no clear D. The V end was cut by 2 bases, the J end by 5 bases, with 3 bases between. Germline V gene data show CDR1 as MDHEN and CDR2 as SYDVKM. The CDR3 is made up of 11 amino acids. In nucleotides, the CDR3 is TGTGCCAGCAGTTTAGAGGAGACCCAGTACTTC. Protein product: CASSLEETQYF.

V is TRBV3-1 (or the pseudogene TRBV3-2) and J is TRBJ2-3, with 11 bases matching TRBD1. The CDR3 is 15 amino acids. V dropped 6 bases and J dropped 3; count of bases not matched to a gene: 5. Germline lookup yields CDR1 LGHDT and CDR2 YNNKEL (reference sequence). In DNA form, the CDR3 reads TGTGCCAGCAGGACCGGGGACAGGGGGACAGATACGCAGTATTTT. Translation gives CASRTGDRGTDTQYF.

The V and J genes are TRBV9 and TRBJ2-7; 11 bases line up with TRBD2. Germline loops: CDR1 SGDLS, CDR2 YYNGEE. With V trimmed by 4 bases and J by 4 bases, 7 bases remained unmatched. CDR3 size: 15 residues. CDR3 in DNA: TGTGCCAGCAGCCTAACTAGCGGGAGTACTTACGAGCAGTACTTC. It codes for CASSLTSGSTYEQYF.

The V call is TRBV19, the J call TRBJ1-6, with D uncertain. Germline V lookup: CDR1 LNHDA, CDR2 SQIVND (reference sequence). The V and J ends lost 5 bases and 5 bases respectively, with 10 bases between them. The CDR3 runs to 14 residues. The CDR3 DNA follows: TGTGCCAGTAGTCGCGAGAGTCATAATTCACCCCTCCACTTT. Translated: CASSRESHNSPLHF.

This chain joins TRBV27 and TRBJ2-1; TRBD1 matches 10 bases. V was pared by 6 bases and J by 6 bases, with 8 bases of the junction left unmatched. Looked up from germline, CDR1 is MNHEY and CDR2 is SMNVEV (reference sequence). CDR3 length: 15 amino acids. The CDR3: CASRRMGQGSNEQFF. The CDR3 DNA follows: TGTGCCAGCAGACGTATGGGACAGGGGAGCAATGAGCAGTTCTTC.

The gene calls are TRBV5-1 and TRBJ1-3; 7 nucleotides agree with TRBD1. Losses at the gene ends were 0 bases for V and 13 bases for J; bases not matched to a gene: 4. This CDR3 comprises 12 residues. In germline, CDR1 is SGHRS, CDR2 YFSETQ. Here the CDR3 DNA reads TGCGCCAGCAGCTTGGACCGGGACAGAATATATTTT. Translated, it gives CASSLDRDRIYF.